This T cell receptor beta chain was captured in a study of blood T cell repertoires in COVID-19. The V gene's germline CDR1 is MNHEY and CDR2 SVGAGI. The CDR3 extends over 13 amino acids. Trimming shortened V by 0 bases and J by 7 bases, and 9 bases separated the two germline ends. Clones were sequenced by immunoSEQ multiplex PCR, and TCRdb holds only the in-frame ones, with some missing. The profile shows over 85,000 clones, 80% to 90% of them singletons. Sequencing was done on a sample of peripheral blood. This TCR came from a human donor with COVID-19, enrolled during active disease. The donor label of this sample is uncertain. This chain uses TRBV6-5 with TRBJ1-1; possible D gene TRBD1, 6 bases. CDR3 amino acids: CASSYSRGGEAFF. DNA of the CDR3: TGTGCCAGCAGTTACTCGAGAGGGGGTGAAGCTTTCTTT.